What follows are 15 T cell receptor beta chains derived from one specimen sequenced in a study of T cells in Graves' hyperthyroidism and ophthalmopathy. Amplification of TCR beta CDR3 regions used RNA as the template. A set of HTBI primers served as the primers for a first-round RT-PCR of the TCR CDR3. TCRdb analysed the multiplex PCR reads with MiXCR anew, one entry per CDR3 protein. The sample records a few hundred thousand distinct CDR3 sequences, about 15% being singletons. The sequencing input was blood. Every receptor here comes from a young woman with Graves' hyperthyroidism.

V usage is TRBV20-1 and J usage is TRBJ1-3, with a possible D match to TRBD1 (5 bases). The CDR3 runs to 13 residues. Trimming took 6 bases from V and 1 from J, leaving 10 bases between them. CDR1 and CDR2 from the germline V gene are DFQATT and SNEGSKA (reference sequence). CDR3 region: CSALKGSGNTIYF. CDR3 sequence (DNA): TGCAGTGCGCTAAAGGGGTCTGGAAACACCATATATTTT.

This clonotype was observed many times. This chain links TRBV20-1 with TRBJ2-7; 12 bases match TRBD1. CDR1 DFQATT and CDR2 SNEGSKA come from the germline V gene (reference sequence). J lost 5 bases, V lost 3 bases, and 11 bases had no gene match. The CDR3 is 16 amino acids. The CDR3 DNA follows: TGCAGTGCTAGGGTTCCTCCGGGACAGGGGGCGAACGAGCAGTACTTC. Translated: CSARVPPGQGANEQYF.

Ten or more counts support this clonotype. This rearrangement joins TRBV18 to TRBJ2-1, with D tentatively TRBD2 (6 bases). CDR1 and CDR2 from the germline V gene are KGHSH and LQKENI. Trimming took off 3 bases at V and 5 bases at J, with 17 bases between the two ends. The CDR3 loop spans 16 amino acids. The CDR3 bases are TGTGCCAGCTCACCCTCCGGGACTGGCAACAACAATGAGCAGTTCTTC. Protein: CASSPSGTGNNNEQFF.

This clonotype has just a few counts. This chain joins TRBV28 and TRBJ1-6; the D gene is possibly TRBD1 (5 bases). CDR3 length: 18 residues. V was shortened by 9 bases and J by 0 bases, with 21 bases between the two germline ends. Looked up from germline, CDR1 is MDHEN and CDR2 is SYDVKM. In DNA, the CDR3 is TGTGCCAGTGCGGAGCCAGGGAGCCCCAGCTCCTATAATTCACCCCTCCACTTT. It is translated as CASAEPGSPSSYNSPLHF.

This clonotype has ten or more counts. The V gene is TRBV28, the J gene TRBJ2-7; possibly TRBD1 for D (5 bases). Per germline, CDR1 MDHEN and CDR2 SYDVKM. CDR3 size: 15 residues. Trimming shortened V by 4 bases and J by 1 base, and 14 bases separated the two germline ends. The CDR3: CASSSPQGSSYEQYF. The CDR3 nucleotides are TGTGCCAGCAGTTCTCCCCAGGGAAGTTCCTACGAGCAGTACTTC.

This chain joins TRBV20-1 and TRBJ2-7; 7 bases align to TRBD2. Germline V lookup: CDR1 DFQATT, CDR2 SNEGSKA (reference sequence). The CDR3 is made up of 14 amino acids. The V segment lost 6 bases and the J segment 1 base; nucleotides outside the gene matches: 9. Here the CDR3 reads CSAEGSGPSYEQYF. The DNA for the CDR3 is TGCAGTGCGGAGGGTAGCGGGCCGTCCTACGAGCAGTACTTC.

This chain uses TRBV29-1 with TRBJ1-1; D is unresolved. The CDR3 contains 13 residues. Trimming cost V 6 bases and J 5 bases, with 16 bases left between them. Germline V gene data show CDR1 as SQVTM and CDR2 as ANQGSEA. The CDR3 sequence is CSVIGGVGTEAFF. The CDR3 nucleotides are TGCAGCGTCATCGGCGGGGTGGGGACTGAAGCTTTCTTT.

This clonotype was picked up many times. The rearrangement uses TRBV7-9 and TRBJ2-3, with 7 bases lining up with TRBD2. Germline V gene sequence: CDR1 SEHNR, CDR2 FQNEAQ (reference sequence). The CDR3 has 16 amino acids. V shed 4 bases, J shed 0 bases, and the junction held 7 bases outside the gene matches. CDR3 protein: CASSSTSDSSTDTQYF. In nucleotides, the CDR3 is TGTGCCAGCAGCTCCACTAGCGATTCTAGCACAGATACGCAGTATTTT.

This clonotype was detected a few times. The rearrangement links TRBV27 to TRBJ1-2; the D gene is possibly TRBD1 (6 bases). The germline V gene encodes CDR1 MNHEY and CDR2 SMNVEV (reference sequence). V lost 6 bases and J 4 bases, leaving 18 bases between the germline ends. The CDR3 spans 15 residues. CDR3 DNA: TGTGCCAGCAGCTCGCGGGACACACTTCTCTATGGCTACACCTTC. This encodes CASSSRDTLLYGYTF.

The table lists this clonotype with many counts. This rearrangement joins TRBV11-1 to TRBJ2-3; perhaps TRBD1 as D (6 bases). V was clipped by 5 bases and J by 2 bases, with 20 bases between them. The CDR3 contains 17 residues. From germline, CDR1 is SGHAT and CDR2 FQDESV (reference sequence). The CDR3 loop is CASSLRYAGEPTDTQYF. CDR3 DNA: TGTGCCAGCAGCCTTCGTTACGCAGGGGAACCCACAGATACGCAGTATTTT.

J is TRBJ2-3 and V is TRBV11-2; D uncertain. The germline V and J ends were trimmed by 2 bases and 3 bases, with 18 bases remaining between them. The germline V gene has CDR1 SGHAT and CDR2 FQNNGV. This CDR3 is 17 amino acids long. CDR3 residues: CASSLKGPTLRTDTQYF. CDR3 in DNA: TGTGCCAGCAGCTTAAAAGGGCCGACCCTCAGGACAGATACGCAGTATTTT.

The chain is built from TRBV6-1 and TRBJ1-1; D not resolved. This CDR3 is built from 12 residues. CDR1 and CDR2 from the germline V gene are MNHNS and SASEGT. Trimming removed 7 bases from V and 10 bases from J, with 16 bases in between. The CDR3 nucleotides read TGTGCCAGCACCCGAGCAGAAATAAGAGCTTTCTTT. It is translated as CASTRAEIRAFF.

V gene TRBV24-1 combines with J gene TRBJ2-1; D possibly corresponds to TRBD2 (5 bases). Germline lookup yields CDR1 KGHDR and CDR2 SFDVKD. The CDR3 loop spans 12 amino acids. Trimming removed 1 base at V and 8 bases at J, with 5 bases between. CDR3 loop: CATSDFGDEQFF. The CDR3 DNA reads TGTGCCACCAGTGATTTCGGGGATGAGCAGTTCTTC.

This clonotype showed up just a few times. This chain joins TRBV6-6 and TRBJ1-6; 8 nucleotides agree with TRBD1. Germline CDR1 is MNHNY and CDR2 is SVGAGI (reference sequence). The CDR3 runs 19 residues. Trimming at V came to 0 bases and at J to 5 bases, leaving 12 bases not matched to a gene. This chain's CDR3 is CASSYSIGVRGRNNSPLHF. The CDR3 DNA sequence: TGTGCCAGCAGTTACTCGATTGGGGTCAGGGGGCGTAATAATTCACCCCTCCACTTT.

This clonotype has only a few counts. This chain uses TRBV5-1 with TRBJ1-4, with TRBD1 as a possible D gene (6 bases). Germline V gives CDR1 SGHRS, CDR2 YFSETQ. The CDR3 consists of 14 residues. Trimming removed 2 bases from V and 2 bases from J, with 7 bases in between. CDR3 nucleotide sequence: TGCGCCAGCAGCTTCCAGGGGACTAATGAAAAACTGTTTTTT. Its translation is CASSFQGTNEKLFF.